These T cell receptor beta chains were read from a single sample in a study of blood T cells in healthy people across ages. TCRdb re-analysed the 5' RACE reads in MiXCR, keeping a single row per CDR3 protein. Among about 1.1 million distinct CDR3 sequences, under 40% were seen once, and the ten largest hold about 12%. Specimen: blood. These receptor sequences come from a man aged 18 to 30 in good health. Both conserved end residues are part of each CDR3. Fields, in order: D gene, V gene, clone size, J gene, CDR3 protein, CDR3 DNA. The D gene is left open where the match is weak. The size entry is marked missing in some rows and otherwise reads once, few, many or a size class.

D gene: .
V gene: TRBV30
clone size: few
J gene: TRBJ2-7
CDR3 protein: CAWSGRQAAYEQYF
CDR3 DNA: TGTGCCTGGAGTGGCCGACAGGCTGCCTACGAGCAGTACTTC

D gene: TRBD2
V gene: TRBV2
clone size: .
J gene: TRBJ2-7
CDR3 protein: CATRAGGKNEQYF
CDR3 DNA: TGTGCCACCCGTGCGGGGGGAAAAAATGAGCAGTACTTC

D gene: .
V gene: TRBV28
clone size: few
J gene: TRBJ2-6
CDR3 protein: CASSLVNPRTGANVLTF
CDR3 DNA: TGTGCCAGCAGTTTAGTTAACCCCCGGACTGGGGCCAACGTCCTGACTTTC

D gene: .
V gene: TRBV28
clone size: many
J gene: TRBJ2-3
CDR3 protein: CASSLDVSTDTQYF
CDR3 DNA: TGTGCCAGCAGCTTAGACGTAAGCACAGATACGCAGTATTTT

D gene: .
V gene: TRBV12-3/TRBV12-4
clone size: few
J gene: TRBJ2-3
CDR3 protein: CACSFTSQSTDTQYF
CDR3 DNA: TGTGCCTGCAGCTTTACTAGCCAAAGCACAGATACGCAGTATTTT

D gene: .
V gene: TRBV7-8
clone size: .
J gene: TRBJ1-1
CDR3 protein: CASSFRADIGQRNTEAFF
CDR3 DNA: TGTGCCAGCAGCTTCAGAGCAGACATCGGGCAGAGAAACACTGAAGCTTTCTTT

D gene: .
V gene: TRBV4-1
clone size: .
J gene: TRBJ1-1
CDR3 protein: CASSQAHRLGNTEAFF
CDR3 DNA: TGCGCCAGCAGCCAAGCCCACCGACTAGGGAACACTGAAGCTTTCTTT

D gene: .
V gene: TRBV6-5
clone size: .
J gene: TRBJ1-1
CDR3 protein: CASSYGGENTEAFF
CDR3 DNA: TGTGCCAGCAGTTATGGTGGGGAGAACACTGAAGCTTTCTTT

D gene: .
V gene: TRBV2
clone size: .
J gene: TRBJ2-3
CDR3 protein: CASSEDSYTDTQYF
CDR3 DNA: TGTGCCAGCAGTGAAGATAGTTACACAGATACGCAGTATTTT

D gene: .
V gene: TRBV4-3
clone size: .
J gene: TRBJ1-1
CDR3 protein: CASSQDHRVIVTEAFF
CDR3 DNA: TGCGCCAGCAGCCAAGATCACAGGGTTATCGTTACTGAAGCTTTCTTT

D gene: .
V gene: TRBV2
clone size: .
J gene: TRBJ2-3
CDR3 protein: CASGEEAMIGTSVTDTQYF
CDR3 DNA: TGTGCCAGCGGTGAAGAGGCGATGATCGGGACATCCGTCACAGATACGCAGTATTTT

D gene: TRBD1
V gene: TRBV20-1
clone size: few
J gene: TRBJ1-1
CDR3 protein: CSATDRSLHMNTEAFF
CDR3 DNA: TGCAGTGCTACGGACAGGAGCCTCCATATGAACACTGAAGCTTTCTTT

D gene: .
V gene: TRBV9
clone size: .
J gene: TRBJ2-2
CDR3 protein: CASSGNRRTNTGELFF
CDR3 DNA: TGTGCCAGCAGCGGAAACAGGAGAACGAACACCGGGGAGCTGTTTTTT

D gene: TRBD1
V gene: TRBV7-9
clone size: .
J gene: TRBJ1-2
CDR3 protein: CASSVETGGAYGYTF
CDR3 DNA: TGTGCCAGCAGCGTAGAGACAGGGGGCGCTTATGGCTACACCTTC

D gene: .
V gene: TRBV25-1
clone size: few
J gene: TRBJ1-2
CDR3 protein: CARQGYYGYTF
CDR3 DNA: TGTGCCAGACAGGGTTACTATGGCTACACCTTC

D gene: TRBD1
V gene: TRBV12-3/TRBV12-4
clone size: few
J gene: TRBJ2-3
CDR3 protein: CASSLKGAADTQYF
CDR3 DNA: TGTGCCAGCAGTTTAAAGGGGGCGGCAGATACGCAGTATTTT

D gene: TRBD1
V gene: TRBV28
clone size: .
J gene: TRBJ1-4
CDR3 protein: CANHRGSGGANEKLFF
CDR3 DNA: TGTGCCAACCACAGGGGGTCAGGCGGAGCTAATGAAAAACTGTTTTTT

D gene: .
V gene: TRBV5-4
clone size: .
J gene: TRBJ2-4
CDR3 protein: CASSLQGMAKNIQYF
CDR3 DNA: TGTGCCAGCAGCTTGCAGGGGATGGCCAAAAACATTCAGTACTTC

D gene: .
V gene: TRBV5-5
clone size: .
J gene: TRBJ1-4
CDR3 protein: CASSYASGKLFF
CDR3 DNA: TGTGCCAGCAGCTACGCAAGCGGAAAACTGTTTTTT

D gene: .
V gene: TRBV7-6
clone size: .
J gene: TRBJ1-6
CDR3 protein: CASSPIDSNNSPLHF
CDR3 DNA: TGTGCCAGCAGCCCAATAGACAGCAATAATTCACCCCTCCACTTT

D gene: .
V gene: TRBV4-3
clone size: few
J gene: TRBJ1-5
CDR3 protein: CASSQDGSGHQPQHF
CDR3 DNA: TGCGCCAGCAGCCAAGATGGTTCGGGGCATCAGCCCCAGCATTTT

D gene: TRBD2
V gene: TRBV29-1
clone size: once
J gene: TRBJ2-1
CDR3 protein: CSVSPPGLAGETQFF
CDR3 DNA: TGCAGCGTTTCGCCTCCGGGACTAGCGGGAGAGACCCAGTTCTTC

D gene: TRBD2
V gene: TRBV7-9
clone size: .
J gene: TRBJ2-1
CDR3 protein: CASSLGAWSSGGYNEQFF
CDR3 DNA: TGTGCCAGCAGCTTAGGGGCCTGGTCTAGCGGGGGCTACAATGAGCAGTTCTTC

D gene: TRBD2
V gene: TRBV5-1
clone size: .
J gene: TRBJ2-1
CDR3 protein: CASSSLAGGPNEQFF
CDR3 DNA: TGCGCCAGCAGCTCCCTAGCGGGGGGGCCTAATGAGCAGTTCTTC

D gene: TRBD1
V gene: TRBV2
clone size: .
J gene: TRBJ2-3
CDR3 protein: CAIEPRDRGNTQYF
CDR3 DNA: TGTGCCATCGAGCCCCGGGACAGGGGGAATACGCAGTATTTT

D gene: .
V gene: TRBV7-9
clone size: .
J gene: TRBJ1-1
CDR3 protein: CASISVGGVDTEAFF
CDR3 DNA: TGTGCCAGCATAAGTGTAGGCGGCGTGGACACTGAAGCTTTCTTT

D gene: .
V gene: TRBV6-2/TRBV6-3
clone size: few
J gene: TRBJ1-1
CDR3 protein: CASSYLHMSLTEAFF
CDR3 DNA: TGTGCCAGCAGTTATCTGCATATGAGTCTGACTGAAGCTTTCTTT

D gene: .
V gene: TRBV29-1
clone size: .
J gene: TRBJ1-2
CDR3 protein: CSVEQRYGYTF
CDR3 DNA: TGCAGCGTTGAACAGCGCTATGGCTACACCTTC

D gene: .
V gene: TRBV4-2
clone size: .
J gene: TRBJ2-7
CDR3 protein: CASSQDKRGEQYF
CDR3 DNA: TGTGCCAGCAGCCAAGATAAACGGGGCGAGCAGTACTTC

D gene: .
V gene: TRBV13
clone size: .
J gene: TRBJ2-7
CDR3 protein: CASSFNQIPPYEQYF
CDR3 DNA: TGTGCCAGCAGCTTTAACCAGATCCCCCCCTACGAGCAGTACTTC

D gene: .
V gene: TRBV21-1
clone size: few
J gene: TRBJ2-4
CDR3 protein: CAIGPGRVAKNIQYF
CDR3 DNA: TGTGCCATTGGGCCGGGGAGGGTAGCCAAAAACATTCAGTACTTC

D gene: .
V gene: TRBV10-3
clone size: .
J gene: TRBJ1-1
CDR3 protein: CTISEGPDTEAFF
CDR3 DNA: TGTACCATCAGTGAAGGGCCGGACACTGAAGCTTTCTTT

D gene: .
V gene: TRBV7-8
clone size: few
J gene: TRBJ1-1
CDR3 protein: CASSYVQGNTEAFF
CDR3 DNA: TGTGCCAGCAGCTACGTACAGGGGAACACTGAAGCTTTCTTT

D gene: TRBD1
V gene: TRBV6-5
clone size: .
J gene: TRBJ1-4
CDR3 protein: CASRIGTALGKLFF
CDR3 DNA: TGTGCCAGCAGAATCGGGACAGCTTTAGGAAAACTGTTTTTT

D gene: .
V gene: TRBV12-5
clone size: .
J gene: TRBJ2-1
CDR3 protein: CASGLVESGTVSGLNEQFF
CDR3 DNA: TGTGCTAGTGGTTTGGTAGAAAGCGGGACAGTTAGTGGACTCAATGAGCAGTTCTTC

D gene: .
V gene: TRBV9
clone size: .
J gene: TRBJ2-5
CDR3 protein: CASSVEVGGHYNEQYF
CDR3 DNA: TGTGCCAGCAGCGTAGAGGTGGGGGGGCATTACAATGAGCAGTACTTC

D gene: .
V gene: TRBV2
clone size: .
J gene: TRBJ1-1
CDR3 protein: CASTINTEAFF
CDR3 DNA: TGTGCCAGCACCATTAACACTGAAGCTTTCTTT

D gene: TRBD1
V gene: TRBV9
clone size: .
J gene: TRBJ2-1
CDR3 protein: CASSDDRANGQFF
CDR3 DNA: TGTGCCAGCAGCGACGACAGGGCCAATGGGCAGTTCTTC

D gene: .
V gene: TRBV7-9
clone size: .
J gene: TRBJ2-1
CDR3 protein: CASSRAGGLINEQFF
CDR3 DNA: TGTGCCAGCAGCCGTGCTGGGGGGCTGATCAATGAGCAGTTCTTC

D gene: .
V gene: TRBV25-1
clone size: many
J gene: TRBJ2-3
CDR3 protein: CASSPRGRDLISTDTQYF
CDR3 DNA: TGTGCCAGCAGCCCACGGGGGCGCGATCTCATTAGCACAGATACGCAGTATTTT

D gene: .
V gene: TRBV12-5
clone size: few
J gene: TRBJ2-3
CDR3 protein: CASGFFSRGPTDTQYF
CDR3 DNA: TGTGCTAGTGGTTTTTTCTCGCGGGGACCCACAGATACGCAGTATTTT

D gene: TRBD1
V gene: TRBV7-9
clone size: .
J gene: TRBJ1-2
CDR3 protein: CASSPTTLTGNYGYTF
CDR3 DNA: TGTGCCAGCAGCCCTACGACCCTGACAGGGAACTATGGCTACACCTTC

D gene: TRBD1
V gene: TRBV10-3
clone size: .
J gene: TRBJ1-2
CDR3 protein: CAASPGQGLYGYTF
CDR3 DNA: TGTGCCGCCTCCCCGGGACAGGGGCTCTATGGCTACACCTTC

D gene: TRBD2
V gene: TRBV20-1
clone size: .
J gene: TRBJ2-1
CDR3 protein: CSARDSLAGGAYNEQFF
CDR3 DNA: TGCAGTGCTAGAGATTCCCTAGCGGGGGGGGCCTACAATGAGCAGTTCTTC

D gene: .
V gene: TRBV20-1
clone size: .
J gene: TRBJ2-5
CDR3 protein: CSARDADRSQETQYF
CDR3 DNA: TGCAGTGCTAGAGATGCCGACAGGTCCCAAGAGACCCAGTACTTC

D gene: .
V gene: TRBV6-5
clone size: few
J gene: TRBJ2-7
CDR3 protein: CASRAGVNYEQYF
CDR3 DNA: TGTGCCAGCAGAGCCGGGGTAAACTACGAGCAGTACTTC

D gene: TRBD2
V gene: TRBV20-1
clone size: .
J gene: TRBJ2-5
CDR3 protein: CSAGQLRGAQETQYF
CDR3 DNA: TGCAGTGCTGGTCAACTGCGGGGGGCCCAAGAGACCCAGTACTTC

D gene: .
V gene: TRBV3-1
clone size: few
J gene: TRBJ1-1
CDR3 protein: CASSWGDSGTEAFF
CDR3 DNA: TGTGCCAGCAGCTGGGGGGATTCGGGCACTGAAGCTTTCTTT

D gene: TRBD1
V gene: TRBV29-1
clone size: .
J gene: TRBJ1-4
CDR3 protein: CSAEVWDRENEKLFF
CDR3 DNA: TGCAGCGCCGAGGTCTGGGACAGGGAAAATGAAAAACTGTTTTTT

D gene: TRBD1
V gene: TRBV7-2
clone size: .
J gene: TRBJ2-5
CDR3 protein: CASSLLSGTGVETQYF
CDR3 DNA: TGTGCCAGCAGCTTACTCTCGGGGACAGGGGTAGAGACCCAGTACTTC

D gene: TRBD2
V gene: TRBV2
clone size: .
J gene: TRBJ2-5
CDR3 protein: CARTLAGPKNEQYF
CDR3 DNA: TGTGCCAGGACCCTAGCGGGGCCTAAAAATGAGCAGTACTTC

D gene: TRBD1
V gene: TRBV10-3
clone size: .
J gene: TRBJ1-2
CDR3 protein: CSIRGQGYGYTF
CDR3 DNA: TGTTCCATCAGGGGACAGGGCTATGGCTACACCTTC

D gene: .
V gene: TRBV6-1
clone size: once
J gene: TRBJ2-1
CDR3 protein: CASSVAIGAREQFF
CDR3 DNA: TGTGCCAGCAGTGTAGCCATTGGGGCTCGGGAGCAGTTCTTC

D gene: .
V gene: TRBV30
clone size: .
J gene: TRBJ2-1
CDR3 protein: CAWSRGQGNNEQFF
CDR3 DNA: TGTGCCTGGAGTCGAGGTCAGGGGAACAATGAGCAGTTCTTC

D gene: .
V gene: TRBV9
clone size: .
J gene: TRBJ2-5
CDR3 protein: CASSANALDEQYF
CDR3 DNA: TGTGCCAGCAGCGCTAACGCCCTGGATGAGCAGTACTTC